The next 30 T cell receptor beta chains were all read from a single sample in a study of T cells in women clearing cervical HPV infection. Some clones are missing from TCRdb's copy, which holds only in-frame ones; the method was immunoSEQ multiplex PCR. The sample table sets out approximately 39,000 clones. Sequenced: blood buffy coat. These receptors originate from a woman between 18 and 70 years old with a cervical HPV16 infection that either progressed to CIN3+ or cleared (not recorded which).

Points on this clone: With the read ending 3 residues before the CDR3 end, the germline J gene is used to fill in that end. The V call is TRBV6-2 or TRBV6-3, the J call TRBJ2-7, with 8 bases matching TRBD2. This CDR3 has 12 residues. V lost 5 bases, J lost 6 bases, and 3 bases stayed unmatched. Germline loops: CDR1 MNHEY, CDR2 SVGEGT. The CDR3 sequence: CASSSGSGEQYF. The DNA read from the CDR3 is TGTGCCAGCAGTAGCGGGAGCGGCGAG.

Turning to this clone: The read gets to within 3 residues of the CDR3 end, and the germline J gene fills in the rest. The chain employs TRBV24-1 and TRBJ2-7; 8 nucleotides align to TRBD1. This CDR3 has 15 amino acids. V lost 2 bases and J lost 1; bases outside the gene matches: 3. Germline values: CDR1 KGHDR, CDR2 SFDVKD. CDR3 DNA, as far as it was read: TGTGCCACCAGTGATTCCACAGGGGGTTCCTACGAG. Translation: CATSDSTGGSYE. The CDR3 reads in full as CATSDSTGGSYEQYF.

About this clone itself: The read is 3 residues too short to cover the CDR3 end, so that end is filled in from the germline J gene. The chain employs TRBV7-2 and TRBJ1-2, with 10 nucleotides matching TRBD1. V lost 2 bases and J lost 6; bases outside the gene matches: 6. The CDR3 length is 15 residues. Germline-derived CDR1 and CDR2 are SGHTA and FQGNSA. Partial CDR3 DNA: TGTGCCAGCAGCTTATTGGGACAGGGGATAGATGGC. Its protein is CASSLLGQGIDG. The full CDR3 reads CASSLLGQGIDGYTF.

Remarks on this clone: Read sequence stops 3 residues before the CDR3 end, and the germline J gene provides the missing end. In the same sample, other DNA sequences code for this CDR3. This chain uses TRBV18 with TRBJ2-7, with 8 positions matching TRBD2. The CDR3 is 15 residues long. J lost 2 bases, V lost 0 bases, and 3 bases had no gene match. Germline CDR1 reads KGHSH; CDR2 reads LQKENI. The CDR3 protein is CASSPPDGGAYEQYF. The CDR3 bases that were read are TGTGCCAGCTCACCACCTGACGGGGGGGCCTACGAG.

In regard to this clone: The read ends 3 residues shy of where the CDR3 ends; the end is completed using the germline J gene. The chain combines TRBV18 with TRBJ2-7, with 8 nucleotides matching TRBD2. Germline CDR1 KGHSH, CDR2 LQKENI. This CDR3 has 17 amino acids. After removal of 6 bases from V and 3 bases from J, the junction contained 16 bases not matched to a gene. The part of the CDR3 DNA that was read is TGTGCCAGCTCCTTATTTACGGCGGGAGGCTCCCACTACGAG. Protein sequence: CASSLFTAGGSHYE. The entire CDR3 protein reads CASSLFTAGGSHYEQYF. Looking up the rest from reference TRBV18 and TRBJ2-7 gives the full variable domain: NAGVMQNPRHLVRRRGQEARLRCSPMKGHSHVYWYRQLPEEGLKFMVYLQKENIIDESGMPKERFSAEFPKEGPSILRIQQVVRGDSAAYFCASSLFTAGGSHYEQYFGPGTRLTVT.

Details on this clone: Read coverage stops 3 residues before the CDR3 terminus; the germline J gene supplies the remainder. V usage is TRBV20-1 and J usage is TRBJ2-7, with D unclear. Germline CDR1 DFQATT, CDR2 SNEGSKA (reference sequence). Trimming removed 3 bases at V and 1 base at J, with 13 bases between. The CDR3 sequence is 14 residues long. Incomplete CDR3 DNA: TGCAGTGCTAGTCTTTACCAGCGATCCTACGAG. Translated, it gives CSASLYQRSYE. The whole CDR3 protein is CSASLYQRSYEQYF.

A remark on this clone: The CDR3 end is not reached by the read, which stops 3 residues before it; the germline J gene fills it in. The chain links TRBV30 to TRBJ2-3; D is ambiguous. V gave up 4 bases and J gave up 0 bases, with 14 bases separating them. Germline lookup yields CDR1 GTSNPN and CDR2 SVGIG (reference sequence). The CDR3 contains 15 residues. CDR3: CAWNRFAASTDTQYF. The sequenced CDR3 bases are TGTGCCTGGAATCGCTTCGCAGCGAGCACAGATACG.

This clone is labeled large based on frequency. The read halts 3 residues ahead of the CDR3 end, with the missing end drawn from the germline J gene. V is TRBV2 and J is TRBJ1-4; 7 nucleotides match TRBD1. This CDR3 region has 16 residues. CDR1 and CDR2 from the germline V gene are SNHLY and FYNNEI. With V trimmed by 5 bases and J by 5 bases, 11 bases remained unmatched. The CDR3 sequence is CASSWIIGDSNEKLFF. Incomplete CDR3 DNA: TGTGCCAGCAGTTGGATAATAGGGGACAGCAATGAAAAA.

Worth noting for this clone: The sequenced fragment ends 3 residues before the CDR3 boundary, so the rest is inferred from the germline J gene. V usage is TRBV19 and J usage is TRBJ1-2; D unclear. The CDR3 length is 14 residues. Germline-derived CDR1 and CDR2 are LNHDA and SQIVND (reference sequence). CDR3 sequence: CASSMGLPYNDYTF. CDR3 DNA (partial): TGTGCCAGTAGTATGGGCCTGCCCTACAATGAC. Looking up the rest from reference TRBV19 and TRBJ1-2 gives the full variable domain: DGGITQSPKYLFRKEGQNVTLSCEQNLNHDAMYWYRQDPGQGLRLIYYSQIVNDFQKGDIAEGYSVSREKKESFPLTVTSAQKNPTAFYLCASSMGLPYNDYTFGSGTRLTVV.

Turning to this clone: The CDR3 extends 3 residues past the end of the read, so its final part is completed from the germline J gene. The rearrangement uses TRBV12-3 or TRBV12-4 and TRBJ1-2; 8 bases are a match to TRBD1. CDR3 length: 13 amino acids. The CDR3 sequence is CASSLTGAEGYTF. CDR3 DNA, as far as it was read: TGTGCCAGCAGTCTGACAGGGGCGGAGGGC.

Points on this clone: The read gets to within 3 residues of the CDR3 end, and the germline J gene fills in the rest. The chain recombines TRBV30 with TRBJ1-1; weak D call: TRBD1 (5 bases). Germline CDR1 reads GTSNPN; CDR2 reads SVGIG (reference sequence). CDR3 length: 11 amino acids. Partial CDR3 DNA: TGTGCCTCCACCGGGGGTCCAAAA. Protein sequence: CASTGGPK. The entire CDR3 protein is CASTGGPKAFF.

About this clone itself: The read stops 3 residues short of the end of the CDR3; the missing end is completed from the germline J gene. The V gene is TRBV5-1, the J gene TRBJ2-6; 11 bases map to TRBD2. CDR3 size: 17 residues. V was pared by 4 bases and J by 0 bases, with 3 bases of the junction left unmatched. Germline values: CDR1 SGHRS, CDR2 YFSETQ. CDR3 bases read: TGCGCCAGCAGCCCGGGGACTAGCGGCTCTGGGGCCAACGTC. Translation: CASSPGTSGSGANV. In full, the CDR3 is CASSPGTSGSGANVLTF.

The DNA read from the CDR3 is TGTGCCAGCAGCCAAGTCTGGGCAGGGCCCTACGAG. Protein: CASSQVWAGPYE. Given in full, the CDR3 is CASSQVWAGPYEQYF. The chain couples TRBV14 to TRBJ2-7; tentative D call: TRBD1 (5 bases). Coverage ceases 3 residues before the CDR3 finishes, and the germline J gene fills in the end. V lost 1 base and J lost 2, with 12 bases in between. The CDR3 is 15 amino acids. From germline, CDR1 is SGHDN and CDR2 FVKESK.

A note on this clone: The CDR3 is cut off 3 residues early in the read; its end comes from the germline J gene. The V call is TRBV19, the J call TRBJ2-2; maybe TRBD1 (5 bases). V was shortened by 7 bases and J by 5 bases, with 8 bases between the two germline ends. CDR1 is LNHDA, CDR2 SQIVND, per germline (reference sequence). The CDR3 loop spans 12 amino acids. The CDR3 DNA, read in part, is TGTGCCAGTAAGACAGAGACCGGGGAG. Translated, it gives CASKTETGE. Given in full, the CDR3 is CASKTETGELFF. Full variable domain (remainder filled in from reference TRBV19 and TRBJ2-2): DGGITQSPKYLFRKEGQNVTLSCEQNLNHDAMYWYRQDPGQGLRLIYYSQIVNDFQKGDIAEGYSVSREKKESFPLTVTSAQKNPTAFYLCASKTETGELFFGEGSRLTVL.

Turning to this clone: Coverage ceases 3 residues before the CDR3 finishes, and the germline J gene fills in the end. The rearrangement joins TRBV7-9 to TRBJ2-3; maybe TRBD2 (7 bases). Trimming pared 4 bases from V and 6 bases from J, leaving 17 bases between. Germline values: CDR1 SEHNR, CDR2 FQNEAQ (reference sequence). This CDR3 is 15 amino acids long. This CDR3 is CASSSFVGGGDTQYF. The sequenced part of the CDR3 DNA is TGTGCCAGCAGCTCATTTGTGGGGGGGGGCGATACG.

The CDR3 loop is CASSQDMPTVQETQYF. Incomplete CDR3 DNA: TGCGCCAGCAGCCAAGATATGCCGACAGTCCAAGAGACC. The chain couples TRBV4-1 to TRBJ2-5; TRBD1 is a possible D gene (5 bases). With the read ending 3 residues before the CDR3 end, the germline J gene is used to fill in that end. V lost 0 bases to trimming and J lost 1 base, with 12 bases between them. The CDR3 sequence is 16 residues long. Germline V CDR1 and CDR2: MGHRA, YSYEKL.

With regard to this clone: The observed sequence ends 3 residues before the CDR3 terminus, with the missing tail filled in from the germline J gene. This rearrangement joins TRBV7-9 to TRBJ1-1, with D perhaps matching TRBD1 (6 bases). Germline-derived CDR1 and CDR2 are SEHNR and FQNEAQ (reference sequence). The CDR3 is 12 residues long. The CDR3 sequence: CASSSGTLAAFF. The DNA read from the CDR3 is TGTGCCAGCAGCTCTGGGACATTGGCA.

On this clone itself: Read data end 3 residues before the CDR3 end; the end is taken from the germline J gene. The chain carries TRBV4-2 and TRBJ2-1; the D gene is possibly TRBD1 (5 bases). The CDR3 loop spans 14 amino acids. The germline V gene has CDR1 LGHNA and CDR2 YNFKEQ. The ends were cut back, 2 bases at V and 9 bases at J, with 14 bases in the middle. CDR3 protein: CASSQLAPQGEQFF. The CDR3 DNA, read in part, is TGTGCCAGCAGCCAATTGGCCCCCCAGGGTGAG.

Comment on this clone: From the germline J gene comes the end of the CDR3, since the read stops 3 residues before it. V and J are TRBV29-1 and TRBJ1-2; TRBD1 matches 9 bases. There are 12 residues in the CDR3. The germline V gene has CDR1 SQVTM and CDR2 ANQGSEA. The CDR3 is CSVDHRGHGYTF. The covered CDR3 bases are TGCAGCGTTGATCACAGGGGGCACGGC.

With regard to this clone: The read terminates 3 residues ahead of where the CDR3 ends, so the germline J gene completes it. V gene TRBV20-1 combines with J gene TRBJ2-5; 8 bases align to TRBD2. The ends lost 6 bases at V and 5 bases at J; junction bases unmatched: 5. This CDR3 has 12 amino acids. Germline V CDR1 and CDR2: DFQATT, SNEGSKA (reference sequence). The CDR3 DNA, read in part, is TGCAGTGCACCGAGCGGGAGTGAGACC. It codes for CSAPSGSET. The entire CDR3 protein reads CSAPSGSETQYF.

CDR3 bases read: TGTGCCAGCAGTTTCCTATCAGGAACAGATACG. This encodes CASSFLSGTDT. The full-length CDR3 reads as CASSFLSGTDTQYF. This chain joins TRBV28 and TRBJ2-3, with D unresolved. The read ends 3 residues shy of where the CDR3 ends; the end is completed using the germline J gene. Trimming removed 3 bases from V and 3 bases from J, with 10 bases in between. The germline V gene has CDR1 MDHEN and CDR2 SYDVKM. The CDR3 contains 14 residues.

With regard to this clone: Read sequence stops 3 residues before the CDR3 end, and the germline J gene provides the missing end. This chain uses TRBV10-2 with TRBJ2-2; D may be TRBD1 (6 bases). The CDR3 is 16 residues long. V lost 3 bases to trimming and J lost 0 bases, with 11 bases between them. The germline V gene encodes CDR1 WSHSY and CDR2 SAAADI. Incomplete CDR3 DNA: TGCGCCAGCAGTGATCTAGGACAGACGAACACCGGGGAG. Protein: CASSDLGQTNTGE. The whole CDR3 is CASSDLGQTNTGELFF.

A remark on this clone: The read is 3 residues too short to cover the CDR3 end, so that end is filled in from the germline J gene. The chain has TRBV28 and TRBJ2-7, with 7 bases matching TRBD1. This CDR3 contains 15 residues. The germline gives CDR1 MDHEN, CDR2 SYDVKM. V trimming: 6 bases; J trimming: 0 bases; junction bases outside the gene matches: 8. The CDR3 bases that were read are TGTGCCAGCAGGCAAGACAGGGCGTCCTCCTACGAG. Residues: CASRQDRASSYE. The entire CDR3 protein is CASRQDRASSYEQYF.

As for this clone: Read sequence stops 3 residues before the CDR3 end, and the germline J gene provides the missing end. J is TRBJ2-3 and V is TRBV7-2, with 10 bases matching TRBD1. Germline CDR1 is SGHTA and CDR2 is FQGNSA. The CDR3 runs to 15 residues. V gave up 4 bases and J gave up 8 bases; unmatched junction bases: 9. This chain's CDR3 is CASSSPDRGLSTQYF. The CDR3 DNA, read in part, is TGTGCCAGCAGCTCCCCAGACAGGGGGCTAAGTACG.

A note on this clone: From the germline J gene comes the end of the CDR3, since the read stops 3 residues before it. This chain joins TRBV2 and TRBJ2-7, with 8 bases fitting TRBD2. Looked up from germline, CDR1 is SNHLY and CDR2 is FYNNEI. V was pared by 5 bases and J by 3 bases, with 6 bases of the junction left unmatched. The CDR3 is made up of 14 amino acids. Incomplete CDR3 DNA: TGTGCCAGCAGTCGAGGGGGACTAGTCTACGAG. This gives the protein CASSRGGLVYE. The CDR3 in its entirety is CASSRGGLVYEQYF. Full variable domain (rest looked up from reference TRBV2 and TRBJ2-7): EPEVTQTPSHQVTQMGQEVILRCVPISNHLYFYWYRQILGQKVEFLVSFYNNEISEKSEIFDDQFSVERPDGSNFTLKIRSTKLEDSAMYFCASSRGGLVYEQYFGPGTRLTVT.

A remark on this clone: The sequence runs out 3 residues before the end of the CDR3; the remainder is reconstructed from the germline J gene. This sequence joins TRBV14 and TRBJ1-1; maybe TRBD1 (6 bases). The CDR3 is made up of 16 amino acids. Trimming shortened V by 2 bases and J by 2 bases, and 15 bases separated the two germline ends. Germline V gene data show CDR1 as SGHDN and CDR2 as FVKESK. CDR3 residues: CASSQRGGGPNTEAFF. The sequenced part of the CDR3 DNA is TGTGCCAGCAGCCAAAGAGGGGGGGGGCCCAACACTGAA.

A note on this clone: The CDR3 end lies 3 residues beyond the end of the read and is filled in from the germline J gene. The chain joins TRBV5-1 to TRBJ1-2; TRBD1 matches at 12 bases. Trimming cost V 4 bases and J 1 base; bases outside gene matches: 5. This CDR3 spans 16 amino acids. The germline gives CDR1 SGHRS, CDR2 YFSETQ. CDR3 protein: CASSQGQGALNYGYTF. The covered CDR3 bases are TGCGCCAGCAGCCAGGGACAGGGGGCGCTTAACTATGGC.

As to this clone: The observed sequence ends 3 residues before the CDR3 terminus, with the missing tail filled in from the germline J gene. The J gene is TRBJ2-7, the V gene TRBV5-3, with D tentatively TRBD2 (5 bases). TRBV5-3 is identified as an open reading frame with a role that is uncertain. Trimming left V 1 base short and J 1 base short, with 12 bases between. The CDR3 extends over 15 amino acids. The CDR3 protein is CARSLLSGTSYEQYF. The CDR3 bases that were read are TGTGCCAGAAGCTTGTTAAGCGGAACTTCCTACGAG.

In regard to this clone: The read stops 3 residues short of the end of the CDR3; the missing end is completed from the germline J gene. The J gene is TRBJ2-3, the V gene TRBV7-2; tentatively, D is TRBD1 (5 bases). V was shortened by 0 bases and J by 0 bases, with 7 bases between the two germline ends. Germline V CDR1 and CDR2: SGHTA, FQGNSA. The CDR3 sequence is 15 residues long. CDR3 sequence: CASSLAGASTDTQYF. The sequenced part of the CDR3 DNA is TGTGCCAGCAGCTTAGCAGGGGCGAGCACAGATACG.

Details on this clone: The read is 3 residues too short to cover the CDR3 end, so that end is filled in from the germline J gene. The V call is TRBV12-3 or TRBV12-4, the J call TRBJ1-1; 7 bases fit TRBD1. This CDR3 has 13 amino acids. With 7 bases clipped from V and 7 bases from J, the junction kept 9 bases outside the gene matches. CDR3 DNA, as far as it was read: TGTGCCAGCAAATACAGGGGAGAGGTTGAA. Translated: CASKYRGEVE. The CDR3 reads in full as CASKYRGEVEAFF.